One sample yielded the 32 T cell receptor beta chains listed below, sequenced in a study of Graves' ophthalmopathy and Graves' hyperthyroidism. The sequenced template was RNA, covering the TCR beta CDR3 region. Amplification began with first-round RT-PCR using HTBI primers, then second-round multiplex PCR was performed. MiXCR, applied by TCRdb to the multiplex PCR reads, yields one record per CDR3 protein. Of a few hundred thousand distinct CDR3 sequences in the sample, roughly 40% were seen once. What was sequenced was peripheral blood or thyroid tissue (not recorded which). The receptors come from an adult man with Graves' hyperthyroidism.

This clonotype came up many times. CDR3 residues: CATSRGLGGQPQHF. The CDR3 nucleotides read TGTGCCACCAGCAGAGGGCTGGGGGGACAGCCCCAGCATTTT. The chain recombines TRBV15 with TRBJ1-5; possibly TRBD1 for D (5 bases). This CDR3 contains 14 residues. Germline values: CDR1 LNHNV, CDR2 YYDKDF (reference sequence). V lost 1 base to trimming and J lost 7 bases, with 11 bases between them.

The rearrangement joins TRBV7-9 to TRBJ2-3; 7 positions agree with TRBD2. In germline, CDR1 is SEHNR, CDR2 FQNEAQ (reference sequence). Trimming removed 5 bases from V and 3 bases from J; junction bases left unmatched: 11. The CDR3 is 16 amino acids. For the CDR3, the DNA is TGTGCCAGCAGCCCCCCGAGGCTAGCGGAAACAGATACGCAGTATTTT. This translates into CASSPPRLAETDTQYF.

V and J are TRBV7-2 and TRBJ1-4, with D hard to call. Deletions cut 3 bases from V and 8 bases from J, with 7 bases between. Germline V CDR1 and CDR2: SGHTA, FQGNSA. The CDR3 contains 12 residues. The CDR3 here is CASSFDDEKLFF. The CDR3 nucleotides read TGTGCCAGCAGCTTCGACGACGAAAAACTGTTTTTT.

In this sample, this clonotype turned up many times. This chain connects TRBV24-1 to TRBJ1-5; TRBD1 aligns across 9 bases. Germline V gives CDR1 KGHDR, CDR2 SFDVKD. The CDR3 has 15 residues. J gave up 7 bases and V 4 bases, and 7 bases lay outside the gene matches. For the CDR3, the DNA is TGTGCCACCAGTGACCGGGACAGGGTAAGGCAGCCCCAGCATTTT. It codes for CATSDRDRVRQPQHF.

The chain has TRBV20-1 and TRBJ1-4; D gene uncertain. Germline loops: CDR1 DFQATT, CDR2 SNEGSKA (reference sequence). The CDR3 is 14 residues long. The CDR3 DNA reads TGCAATGCCGCGACCACAGCAACTAATGAAAAACTGTTTTTT. Protein product: CNAATTATNEKLFF.

Ten or more counts support this clonotype. V gene TRBV2 combines with J gene TRBJ2-7; D possibly matches TRBD1 or TRBD2 (5 bases each). CDR1 and CDR2 from the germline V gene are SNHLY and FYNNEI. Trimming left V 2 bases short and J 1 base short, with 12 bases between. The CDR3 runs 15 residues. CDR3 DNA: TGTGCCAGCAGTGAACGGGGCCATCCTTCCTACGAGCAGTACTTC. Residues: CASSERGHPSYEQYF.

This clonotype has ten or more counts. The V gene is TRBV20-1, the J gene TRBJ1-1; D is uncertain. This CDR3 comprises 13 residues. Germline V CDR1 and CDR2: DFQATT, SNEGSKA (reference sequence). V was pared by 1 base and J by 1 base, with 7 bases between. The CDR3 coding sequence is TGCAGTGCTAGAGTTTCTAGGAACACTGAAGCTTTCTTT. It codes for CSARVSRNTEAFF.

The CDR3 sequence: CSVSSGSETQYF. CDR3 bases: TGCAGCGTCTCTAGCGGGAGTGAGACCCAGTACTTC. The gene calls are TRBV29-1 and TRBJ2-5, with 10 positions matching TRBD2. From germline, CDR1 is SQVTM and CDR2 ANQGSEA. Trimming at V came to 6 bases and at J to 5 bases, leaving 3 bases not matched to a gene. The CDR3 length is 12 residues.

Here the CDR3 DNA reads TGCAGTGCTAGAGAGGGGGGGTTCGCAGATACGCAGTATTTT. Residues: CSAREGGFADTQYF. The chain recombines TRBV20-1 with TRBJ2-3, with TRBD2 identical over 7 bases. The V segment lost 0 bases and the J segment 4 bases; nucleotides outside the gene matches: 4. The CDR3 is made up of 14 amino acids. In germline, CDR1 is DFQATT, CDR2 SNEGSKA (reference sequence).

The CDR3 DNA reads as TGCAGTGCTACAGGACAGGGACCCATCACTGAAGCTTTCTTT. This translates into CSATGQGPITEAFF. The chain carries TRBV20-1 and TRBJ1-1, with TRBD1 matching over 8 bases. Germline CDR1 is DFQATT and CDR2 is SNEGSKA (reference sequence). CDR3 length: 14 amino acids. Trimming removed 4 bases from V and 4 bases from J; junction bases left unmatched: 8.

This clonotype was found many times. The V gene is TRBV19, the J gene TRBJ2-5; D is uncertain. The CDR3 contains 13 residues. The germline gives CDR1 LNHDA, CDR2 SQIVND (reference sequence). Trimming shortened V by 5 bases and J by 4 bases, and 11 bases separated the two germline ends. CDR3 bases: TGTGCCAGTAGTGCCCGGTCCGGAGAGACCCAGTACTTC. Encoded protein: CASSARSGETQYF.

This clonotype was seen repeatedly, ten times or more. The rearrangement links TRBV12-3 or TRBV12-4 to TRBJ2-5, with 7 bases identical to TRBD1. Losses at the gene ends were 4 bases for V and 1 base for J; bases not matched to a gene: 3. The CDR3 runs 14 residues. The CDR3 spells CASSSGQTQETQYF. CDR3 DNA sequence: TGTGCCAGCAGTTCGGGACAGACCCAAGAGACCCAGTACTTC.

CDR3 DNA: TGCGCCAGCAGCGAGGGGGACGATGAGACCCAGTACTTC. It translates to CASSEGDDETQYF. The V call is TRBV5-1, the J call TRBJ2-5; possibly TRBD1 for D (6 bases). V dropped 4 bases and J dropped 5 bases, with 12 bases sitting between them. Germline V gene sequence: CDR1 SGHRS, CDR2 YFSETQ. The CDR3 has 13 residues.

This clonotype has ten or more counts. V is TRBV7-8 and J is TRBJ2-2; no firm D call. Germline V gene data show CDR1 as SGHVS and CDR2 as FQNEAQ. This CDR3 has 13 residues. Trimming took off 10 bases at V and 4 bases at J, with 13 bases between the two ends. The CDR3 coding sequence is TGTGCCACCCGACGGACCTTCACCGGGGAGCTGTTTTTT. This encodes CATRRTFTGELFF.

This clonotype was observed at least ten times. The V and J genes are TRBV29-1 and TRBJ1-2; the D gene is possibly TRBD1 (5 bases). The CDR3 is 15 residues long. The V gene's germline CDR1 is SQVTM and CDR2 ANQGSEA. V lost 3 bases and J lost 4, with 18 bases in between. CDR3 loop: CSVESVDRDSYGYTF. The CDR3 DNA reads as TGCAGCGTTGAGAGCGTCGACAGAGACTCCTATGGCTACACCTTC.

The chain employs TRBV2 and TRBJ1-5; D not resolved. CDR3 length: 13 amino acids. The V end lost 5 bases, the J end lost 3 bases, and 8 bases lay between the germline ends. Germline V lookup: CDR1 SNHLY, CDR2 FYNNEI. The CDR3 here is CASSIEDNQPQHF. The CDR3 DNA reads as TGTGCCAGCAGTATCGAGGACAATCAGCCCCAGCATTTT.

Concerning this clonotype: A read error may produce the germline difference seen at one junction end. The CDR3 sequence is CASSVQQETTNEQLFF. CDR3 bases: TGTGCCAGCAGTGTCCAACAGGAGACAACTAATGAACAACTGTTTTTT. The chain carries TRBV2 and TRBJ1-4, with D perhaps TRBD1 (5 bases). The CDR3 has 16 amino acids. CDR1 is SNHLY and CDR2 is FYNNEI in the germline V gene.

This clonotype has more than one count but fewer than ten. This chain links TRBV4-2 with TRBJ1-3, with 7 bases matching TRBD1. CDR3 length: 15 residues. Looked up from germline, CDR1 is LGHNA and CDR2 is YNFKEQ. V was pared by 4 bases and J by 2 bases, with 5 bases of the junction left unmatched. This chain's CDR3 is CASSPDRVPGNTIYF. CDR3 sequence (DNA): TGTGCCAGCAGCCCTGACAGGGTCCCTGGAAACACCATATATTTT.

V usage is TRBV20-1 and J usage is TRBJ1-4; unclear D gene. Germline CDR1 DFQATT, CDR2 SNEGSKA (reference sequence). CDR3 length: 12 residues. Between the trimmed V and J ends, which lost 7 bases and 15 bases, there was a span of 21 bases. In DNA, the CDR3 is TGCAGTGGGGGTCCTAGCGGCGGGGAGGTGTTTTTT. Translation gives CSGGPSGGEVFF.

This clonotype was picked up many times. The chain is built from TRBV2 and TRBJ1-2; D possibly corresponds to TRBD1 (5 bases). CDR1 and CDR2 (germline): SNHLY, FYNNEI. This CDR3 is built from 14 residues. The ends were cut back, 6 bases at V and 2 bases at J, with 13 bases in the middle. Here the CDR3 reads CASRLEGFNYGYTF. DNA for the CDR3: TGTGCCAGCAGGCTGGAGGGGTTCAACTATGGCTACACCTTC.

DNA of the CDR3: TGTGCCAGCAGTTACCTACTAGCGGGAGGGCTGGGAGAGACCCAGTACTTC. Translating it yields CASSYLLAGGLGETQYF. V is TRBV6-5 and J is TRBJ2-5; 13 bases are a match to TRBD2. V dropped 2 bases and J dropped 4; count of bases not matched to a gene: 7. CDR3 length: 17 amino acids. The V gene's germline CDR1 is MNHEY and CDR2 SVGAGI.

This clonotype occurred many times. This chain uses TRBV15 with TRBJ2-5, with a tentative D call TRBD2 (5 bases). The V and J ends lost 4 bases and 1 base respectively, with 16 bases between them. The CDR3 loop spans 16 amino acids. Germline V gives CDR1 LNHNV, CDR2 YYDKDF (reference sequence). CDR3 coding DNA: TGTGCCACCAGCACCGGTTGGCGGGCGGGCCAAGAGACCCAGTACTTC. Protein: CATSTGWRAGQETQYF.

In this sample, this clonotype turned up many times. The V call is TRBV7-2, the J call TRBJ1-4; 11 bases match TRBD1. The length of the CDR3 is 17 residues. Looked up from germline, CDR1 is SGHTA and CDR2 is FQGNSA. V gave up 4 bases and J gave up 4 bases; unmatched junction bases: 8. CDR3 in amino acids: CASSSRDRGVYNEKLFF. CDR3 bases: TGTGCCAGCAGCTCACGGGACAGGGGGGTATATAATGAAAAACTGTTTTTT.

The chain joins TRBV12-3 or TRBV12-4 to TRBJ1-4; D is perhaps TRBD1 (6 bases). Trimming removed 4 bases from V and 4 bases from J, with 10 bases in between. This CDR3 has 14 amino acids. The CDR3 loop reads CASSWSRGNEKLFF. The CDR3 DNA is TGTGCCAGCAGTTGGAGCAGGGGTAATGAAAAACTGTTTTTT.

This clonotype appeared many times. The rearrangement links TRBV12-3 or TRBV12-4 to TRBJ2-7, with D possibly matching TRBD1 (6 bases). V was shortened by 2 bases and J by 4 bases, with 12 bases between the two germline ends. This CDR3 spans 14 amino acids. Here the CDR3 reads CASSLYRADYEQYF. Here the CDR3 DNA reads TGTGCCAGCAGTTTATACAGGGCGGATTACGAGCAGTACTTC.

This clonotype was found a few times. The junction shows a germline mismatch at one end, possibly a read error. The V gene is TRBV29-1, the J gene TRBJ2-1; 9 bases agree with TRBD2. The germline CDR1 and CDR2 sequences are SQVTM and ANQGSEA. The CDR3 is 13 amino acids. CDR3 sequence: CSSGASSYNEQFF. As DNA, the CDR3 is TGTTCTAGCGGGGCAAGCTCCTACAATGAGCAGTTCTTC.

The chain uses TRBV10-3 and TRBJ1-1, with 9 bases aligning to TRBD1. Per germline, CDR1 ENHRY and CDR2 SYGVKD. The CDR3 runs to 14 residues. The J segment lost 3 bases and the V segment lost 8 bases, leaving 7 bases of the junction unmatched. CDR3: CAICRDRADTEAFF. The CDR3 DNA reads TGTGCCATCTGCCGGGACAGGGCAGACACTGAAGCTTTCTTT.

This sequence joins TRBV12-3 or TRBV12-4 and TRBJ1-5, with D hard to call. The CDR3 totals 15 residues. Trimming removed 8 bases at V and 0 bases at J, with 14 bases between. The CDR3 sequence: CASSRRAASNQPQHF. The CDR3 DNA reads as TGTGCCAGCTCTCGAAGGGCAGCTAGCAATCAGCCCCAGCATTTT.

Ten or more counts support this clonotype. The gene calls are TRBV5-5 and TRBJ1-1; D uncertain. Trimming pared 2 bases from V and 0 bases from J, leaving 8 bases between. There are 14 residues in the CDR3. Per the germline V gene, CDR1 is SGHKS and CDR2 is YYEKEE (reference sequence). The CDR3 here is CASSLVLLNTEAFF. Written as DNA, the CDR3 is TGTGCCAGCAGCTTAGTACTGTTGAACACTGAAGCTTTCTTT.

This rearrangement joins TRBV7-2 to TRBJ2-6; 11 bases are shared with TRBD2. CDR1 is SGHTA and CDR2 is FQGNSA in the germline V gene. V was pared by 2 bases and J by 2 bases, with 2 bases of the junction left unmatched. The length of the CDR3 is 17 residues. The CDR3 sequence: CASSLNSGRAGANVLTF. The CDR3 DNA follows: TGTGCCAGCAGCTTAAATAGCGGGAGGGCTGGGGCCAACGTCCTGACTTTC.

This clonotype occurred many times. The V and J genes are TRBV20-1 and TRBJ2-7, with 9 bases matching TRBD1. Germline V gene data show CDR1 as DFQATT and CDR2 as SNEGSKA (reference sequence). This CDR3 region has 16 residues. The junction had 17 bases not matched to a gene; V was cut back by 4 bases and J by 7 bases. This CDR3 reads CSATASRTGESREQYF. In DNA form, the CDR3 reads TGCAGTGCTACAGCAAGTCGGACAGGGGAGTCGCGGGAGCAGTACTTC.

The chain employs TRBV5-1 and TRBJ2-7; TRBD1 matches at 8 bases. Germline V CDR1 and CDR2: SGHRS, YFSETQ. V lost 4 bases to trimming and J lost 5 bases; unmatched junction nucleotides: 11. This CDR3 is built from 15 residues. CDR3 in amino acids: CASSGRTGSKNEQYF. CDR3 sequence (DNA): TGCGCCAGCAGCGGAAGGACAGGGAGTAAGAACGAGCAGTACTTC.